These 9 T cell receptor beta chains originate from one sample sequenced in a study of CD8+ T cells in alopecia areata. Extraction and reverse transcription of RNA yielded cDNA as the sequencing template. TCRdb keeps only in-frame clones here, not all; method: immunoSEQ multiplex PCR. Of about 140,000 clones listed, 50% to 60% are singletons. The specimen sequenced was CD4+ T cells sorted from blood. All receptors come from a human donor in good health.

This clone was seen more than once but under ten times. The rearrangement uses TRBV2 and TRBJ2-4, with a weak D call TRBD2 (6 bases). Trimming pared 6 bases from V and 0 bases from J, leaving 12 bases between. The CDR3 length is 15 residues. The germline gives CDR1 SNHLY, CDR2 FYNNEI. As DNA, the CDR3 is TGTGCCAGCAGGCGGGACCCCCTAGCCAAAAACATTCAGTACTTC. Encoded protein: CASRRDPLAKNIQYF.

The chain combines TRBV29-1 with TRBJ2-7; D might be TRBD2 (6 bases). This CDR3 contains 13 residues. Trimming cost V 2 bases and J 3 bases, with 11 bases left between them. Germline CDR1 SQVTM, CDR2 ANQGSEA. The CDR3 loop reads CSVEIGGVYEQYF. The DNA for the CDR3 is TGCAGCGTTGAAATAGGAGGGGTCTACGAGCAGTACTTC.

This chain joins TRBV5-4 and TRBJ2-1; D is unresolved. Germline values: CDR1 SGHNT, CDR2 YYREEE (reference sequence). CDR3 length equals 14 residues. Trimming pared 4 bases from V and 6 bases from J, leaving 14 bases between. Here the CDR3 DNA reads TGTGCCAGCAGCCTCCTTTTAGGCCCCAATGAGCAGTTCTTC. Translated, it gives CASSLLLGPNEQFF.

The chain employs TRBV23-1 and TRBJ2-7; TRBD2 matches 13 bases. TRBV23-1 is an ORF, and what it does is uncertain. There are 17 residues in the CDR3. V shed 3 bases, J shed 5 bases, and the junction held 10 bases outside the gene matches. This CDR3 reads CASSHPRTSGSLNEQYF. DNA for the CDR3: TGCGCCAGCAGTCATCCCAGGACTAGCGGGAGTCTTAACGAGCAGTACTTC.

The chain employs TRBV19 and TRBJ1-2, with D unclear. The germline V gene encodes CDR1 LNHDA and CDR2 SQIVND (reference sequence). V lost 3 bases to trimming and J lost 4 bases, with 12 bases between them. There are 14 residues in the CDR3. The DNA of the CDR3 is TGTGCCAGTAGTATCTCATCAGAAACCTATGGCTACACCTTC. It yields the protein CASSISSETYGYTF. Full variable domain (missing parts from reference TRBV19 and TRBJ1-2): DGGITQSPKYLFRKEGQNVTLSCEQNLNHDAMYWYRQDPGQGLRLIYYSQIVNDFQKGDIAEGYSVSREKKESFPLTVTSAQKNPTAFYLCASSISSETYGYTFGSGTRLTVV.

Notes on this clone: Other nucleotide sequences in the sample specify the same CDR3. This chain joins TRBV25-1 and TRBJ2-5, with unresolved D. This CDR3 comprises 11 residues. V lost 2 bases, J lost 2 bases, and 0 bases lay in between. Germline V gives CDR1 MGHDK, CDR2 SYGVNS. CDR3 bases: TGTGCCAGCAGTGAACAAGAGACCCAGTACTTC. Translated: CASSEQETQYF.

The sample holds one count of this clone. The chain links TRBV19 to TRBJ1-2; a weak D match, TRBD1 (6 bases). The CDR3 has 11 residues. The germline V gene has CDR1 LNHDA and CDR2 SQIVND (reference sequence). V was cut by 9 bases and J by 4 bases, with 9 bases left in between. This CDR3 reads CASGQSYGYTF. CDR3 coding DNA: TGTGCCAGCGGACAGAGCTATGGCTACACCTTC.

The chain couples TRBV7-2 to TRBJ1-5; a weak D match, TRBD1 (6 bases). Per germline, CDR1 SGHTA and CDR2 FQGNSA. The CDR3 runs 15 residues. Trimming took off 1 base at V and 4 bases at J, with 11 bases between the two ends. The CDR3 protein is CASSLDTGRNQPQHF. The CDR3 DNA sequence: TGTGCCAGCAGCTTAGACACAGGGAGGAATCAGCCCCAGCATTTT.

In nucleotides, the CDR3 is TGCAGCGTTGCCTACAGTCTGGAAGCCTACGAGCAGTACTTC. Residues: CSVAYSLEAYEQYF. The chain has TRBV29-1 and TRBJ2-7; no clear D gene. The CDR3 totals 14 residues. The V end was cut by 4 bases, the J end by 2 bases, with 15 bases between. Germline values: CDR1 SQVTM, CDR2 ANQGSEA.